Following are 5 T cell receptor beta chains from one sample sequenced in a study of T cells after yellow fever vaccination. Via MiXCR, TCRdb re-called the 5' RACE reads, giving one row per CDR3 protein. Among roughly 32,000 distinct CDR3 sequences, 6.5% to 8.5% were seen once, and the ten largest hold less than 25%. Sample: PBMCs, either bulk or a sorted T-cell subset (CD4+, CD8+, memory, or dextramer-sorted; not recorded which), taken on the day of the first yellow fever vaccination. The receptors stem from a man between 18 and 35 years old who received the YFV17D yellow fever vaccine.

There are many counts of this clonotype. This chain joins TRBV4-3 and TRBJ2-3, with 7 bases fitting TRBD2. With 4 bases clipped from V and 6 bases from J, the junction kept 13 bases outside the gene matches. The CDR3 has 16 amino acids. CDR1 and CDR2 (germline): LGHNA, YSLEER. The CDR3 coding sequence is TGCGCCAGCAGCCCCATGGCCAGCGGGGCTGGGGATACGCAGTATTTT. It translates to CASSPMASGAGDTQYF.

V and J are TRBV7-2 and TRBJ1-4; D is unclear. CDR1 and CDR2 (germline): SGHTA, FQGNSA. Trimming left V 1 base short and J 8 bases short, with 11 bases between. The CDR3 extends over 14 amino acids. This CDR3 is CASSLGRREEKLFF. The CDR3 DNA sequence: TGTGCCAGCAGCTTAGGGCGTAGGGAGGAAAAACTGTTTTTT.

There are a few counts of this clonotype. The genes are TRBV11-3 and TRBJ2-2; D not resolved. The CDR3 loop spans 15 amino acids. The germline V and J ends were trimmed by 5 bases and 2 bases, with 12 bases remaining between them. From germline, CDR1 is SGHNT and CDR2 YENEEA. The CDR3 sequence is CASSPGRPNTGELFF. As DNA, the CDR3 is TGTGCCAGCAGCCCGGGTAGACCAAACACCGGGGAGCTGTTTTTT.

Only a few counts were recorded for this clonotype. The chain carries TRBV2 and TRBJ2-2; 9 nucleotides match TRBD2. Germline V gene lookup returns CDR1 SNHLY and CDR2 FYNNEI. This CDR3 spans 18 amino acids. The DNA of the CDR3 is TGTACCTTCAGTGCCGCGACTTTGCGGGGGGGCCTCGGCGGGGAGCTGTTTTTT. This codes for CTFSAATLRGGLGGELFF.

This clonotype appeared many times. The V and J genes are TRBV6-1 and TRBJ1-6; no firm D call. V lost 6 bases to trimming and J lost 7 bases, with 16 bases between them. The CDR3 has 15 residues. Germline loops: CDR1 MNHNS, CDR2 SASEGT. The CDR3 DNA reads TGTGCCAGCAGGGAGACGAGAAAATGGAATTCACCCCTCCACTTT. Residues: CASRETRKWNSPLHF.